This T cell receptor beta chain is drawn from a study of cytomegalovirus exposure and HLA in healthy donors. Points from the study as a whole: Many donors carried some public TCRs, although rarity characterized most TCR sequences.

This clone has just one count. What it recognizes is unknown. Sequencing was performed with immunoSEQ multiplex PCR; in TCRdb, only in-frame clones are kept and a portion is missing. This sample carries some 220,000 clones, over 80% of them seen once, and the ten largest clones take around 1.1%. The donors were part of the roughly 120-subject validation cohort, which stood apart from the approximately 640-subject first cohort. The sample consisted of PBMCs. The clonotype was recovered from a woman aged 18-30 years in good health and CMV-seronegative.

CDR3 in amino acids: CASSLASGSYEQYF. CDR3 coding DNA: TGTGCCAGTAGTCTAGCATCGGGCTCCTACGAGCAGTACTTC. The J gene is TRBJ2-7, the V gene TRBV19, with D perhaps TRBD2 (5 bases). Germline V gene data show CDR1 as LNHDA and CDR2 as SQIVND (reference sequence). CDR3 length: 14 amino acids. V shed 5 bases and J shed 0 bases, with 11 bases lying between them.